This passage covers 11 T cell receptor beta chains from one sample sequenced in a study of memory CD4+ T cells and cytomegalovirus serostatus. Single viable CD3+CD4+CD8-CD45RO+ cells were sorted as the memory CD4+ T cells. TCRdb keeps only in-frame clones here, not all; method: immunoSEQ multiplex PCR. The sample records about 31,000 clones, approximately 72% being singletons. Sequencing input: memory CD4+ T cells from blood. The origin of the receptors is an adult in good health and CMV-seronegative. Some clones in this sample may be carry-over from other donors' samples.

This clone counts as medium-sized. The chain joins TRBV1 to TRBJ1-3. TRBV1 represents a pseudogene. The CDR3 is made up of 14 amino acids. The CDR3 loop is CTSSQNKWRDTIYF. The CDR3 DNA follows: TGCACCAGCAGCCAAAATAAATGGAGGGACACCATATATTTT.

This clone was counted between two and nine times. The chain has TRBV6-4 and TRBJ1-2; TRBD1 might be the D (6 bases). The CDR3 extends over 18 amino acids. V gave up 2 bases and J gave up 4 bases, with 23 bases separating them. Germline V lookup: CDR1 MRHNA, CDR2 SNTAGT. CDR3: CASSDTVGTQVSPYGYTF. CDR3 in DNA: TGTGCCAGCAGTGACACTGTCGGGACACAAGTTTCCCCCTATGGCTACACCTTC.

The table lists this clone with a count of one. The chain couples TRBV7-2 to TRBJ2-7; no clear D gene. CDR3 length equals 14 residues. Germline assignment: CDR1 SGHTA and CDR2 FQGNSA. Trimming left V 1 base short and J 2 bases short, with 9 bases between. The CDR3 protein is CASSLVADTYEQYF. The DNA of the CDR3 is TGTGCCAGCAGCTTAGTGGCAGACACCTACGAGCAGTACTTC.

The chain uses TRBV5-1 and TRBJ2-6; 7 bases map to TRBD1. CDR1 and CDR2 from the germline V gene are SGHRS and YFSETQ. With 0 bases clipped from V and 3 bases from J, the junction kept 6 bases outside the gene matches. This CDR3 is 17 amino acids long. CDR3 bases: TGCGCCAGCAGCTTGGGCCCAGGGGGAGATGGGGCCAACGTCCTGACTTTC. Its protein product is CASSLGPGGDGANVLTF.

Concerning this clone: A junction boundary mismatches the germline segment, possibly from a read error. The chain carries TRBV19 and TRBJ1-5; D not certain. CDR3 size: 13 residues. Germline V lookup: CDR1 LNHDA, CDR2 SQIVND (reference sequence). The CDR3 sequence is CASSGTSVQAQHF. For the CDR3, the DNA is TGTGCCAGTAGTGGTACATCGGTTCAGGCCCAGCATTTT. Based on the CDR3 plus reference TRBV19 and TRBJ1-5, the full variable domain is DGGITQSPKYLFRKEGQNVTLSCEQNLNHDAMYWYRQDPGQGLRLIYYSQIVNDFQKGDIAEGYSVSREKKESFPLTVTSAQKNPTAFYLCASSGTSVQAQHFGDGTRLSIL.

V is TRBV5-1 and J is TRBJ1-5; TRBD1 might be the D (5 bases). Trimming shortened V by 3 bases and J by 3 bases, and 7 bases separated the two germline ends. This CDR3 comprises 13 residues. Germline V lookup: CDR1 SGHRS, CDR2 YFSETQ. The CDR3 protein is CASSSGPNQPQHF. The CDR3 nucleotides read TGCGCCAGCAGCTCGGGACCCAATCAGCCCCAGCATTTT. The variable domain in full, completed from reference TRBV5-1 and TRBJ1-5, reads KAGVTQTPRYLIKTRGQQVTLSCSPISGHRSVSWYQQTPGQGLQFLFEYFSETQRNKGNFPGRFSGRQFSNSRSEMNVSTLELGDSALYLCASSSGPNQPQHFGDGTRLSIL.

V gene TRBV5-1 combines with J gene TRBJ2-2; 8 bases agree with TRBD2. The CDR3 is 15 residues long. Germline CDR1 and CDR2: SGHRS and YFSETQ. V shed 6 bases, J shed 4 bases, and the junction held 8 bases outside the gene matches. CDR3 DNA: TGCGCCAGCACCGGGGAGCGGGGGCGCACCGGGGAGCTGTTTTTT. It is translated as CASTGERGRTGELFF.

This chain uses TRBV7-9 with TRBJ2-7, with 7 positions matching TRBD1. Germline CDR1 and CDR2: SEHNR and FQNEAQ (reference sequence). This CDR3 spans 13 amino acids. The trim removed 7 bases at V and 3 bases at J, leaving 6 bases unmatched. As DNA, the CDR3 is TGTGCCAGCATGGTAGGACAGGACTACGAGCAGTACTTC. It is translated as CASMVGQDYEQYF.

The chain uses TRBV30 and TRBJ1-3, with TRBD1 matching over 7 bases. The CDR3 sequence is 13 residues long. The V and J ends lost 4 bases and 1 base, in that order; junction bases with no gene match: 1. Germline loops: CDR1 GTSNPN, CDR2 SVGIG (reference sequence). The CDR3 spells CAWIQGSGNTIYF. The CDR3 bases are TGTGCCTGGATACAGGGGTCTGGAAACACCATATATTTT.

This clone was observed once. The chain recombines TRBV15 with TRBJ2-7; D is possibly TRBD1 (5 bases). The V end was cut by 2 bases, the J end by 2 bases, with 10 bases between. The CDR3 is made up of 14 amino acids. The germline V gene has CDR1 LNHNV and CDR2 YYDKDF (reference sequence). In DNA, the CDR3 is TGTGCCACCAGCAGATCTTTAGGGGCCTACGAGCAGTACTTC. This codes for CATSRSLGAYEQYF.

The CDR3 sequence: CASSLERTGDGYTF. The CDR3 nucleotides are TGTGCCAGCAGCTTAGAAAGGACAGGGGACGGCTACACCTTC. The V gene is TRBV11-2, the J gene TRBJ1-2, with 9 positions matching TRBD1. The germline V gene has CDR1 SGHAT and CDR2 FQNNGV. The CDR3 runs to 14 residues. V shed 0 bases, J shed 8 bases, and the junction held 4 bases outside the gene matches.